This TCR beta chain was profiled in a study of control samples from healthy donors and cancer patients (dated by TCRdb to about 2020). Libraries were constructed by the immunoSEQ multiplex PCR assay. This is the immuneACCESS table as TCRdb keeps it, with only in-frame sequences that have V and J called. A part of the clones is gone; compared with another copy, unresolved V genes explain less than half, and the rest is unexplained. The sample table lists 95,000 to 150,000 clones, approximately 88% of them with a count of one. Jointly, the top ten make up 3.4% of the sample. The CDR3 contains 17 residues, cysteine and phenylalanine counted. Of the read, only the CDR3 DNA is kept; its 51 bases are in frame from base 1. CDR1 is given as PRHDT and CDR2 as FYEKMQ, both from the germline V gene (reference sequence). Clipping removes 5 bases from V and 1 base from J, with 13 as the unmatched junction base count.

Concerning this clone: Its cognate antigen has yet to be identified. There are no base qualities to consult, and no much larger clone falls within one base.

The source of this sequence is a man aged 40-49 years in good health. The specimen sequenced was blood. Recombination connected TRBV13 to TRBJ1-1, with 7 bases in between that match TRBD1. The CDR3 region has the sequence CASSPGALGTANTEAFF. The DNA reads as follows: TGTGCCAGCAGCCCGGGTGCGCTGGGGACAGCGAACACTGAAGCTTTCTTT.